The present TCR beta chain was sequenced within a study of blood T cell repertoires in COVID-19. At the level of the study: From T cells, B-cell-depleted T cells, or PBMCs came the material, which was cDNA or gDNA.

Data came from immunoSEQ multiplex PCR; TCRdb stores just in-frame clones and leaves some out. This table holds a few hundred thousand clones, 70% to 90% found once. A single count supports this clone. Losses at the gene ends were 5 bases for V and 5 bases for J; bases not matched to a gene: 8. Germline V lookup: CDR1 LGHDT, CDR2 YNNKEL (reference sequence). This CDR3 is built from 15 residues. Sequenced material: peripheral blood. V usage is TRBV3-1 (or the pseudogene TRBV3-2) and J usage is TRBJ2-2; TRBD1 matches at 7 bases. The TCR sequence derives from a man aged 40-49 years with acute or convalescent COVID-19. The CDR3 reads CASSSWTGLTGELFF. The CDR3 DNA sequence: TGTGCCAGCAGCAGTTGGACAGGCTTGACCGGGGAGCTGTTTTTT.